These 17 T cell receptor beta chains originate from one sample sequenced in a study of T cells in Graves' hyperthyroidism and ophthalmopathy. What was amplified from RNA transcripts were TCR beta CDR3 regions. TCR CDR3 regions were first amplified by RT-PCR with HTBI primers. One entry per CDR3 protein, called by TCRdb with MiXCR from the multiplex PCR reads. This sample has 340,000 or so distinct CDR3 sequences, with over 20% found just once. Sequenced: blood. These receptors were collected from a woman in her fifties or sixties with Graves' hyperthyroidism.

This clonotype was counted at least ten times. The J gene is TRBJ2-1, the V gene TRBV28; TRBD2 agrees at 7 bases. Trimming at V came to 2 bases and at J to 7 bases, leaving 2 bases not matched to a gene. The CDR3 spans 13 residues. Germline assignment: CDR1 MDHEN and CDR2 SYDVKM. CDR3 sequence: CASSLGRENEQFF. In nucleotides, the CDR3 is TGTGCCAGCAGTTTAGGGAGGGAGAATGAGCAGTTCTTC.

At least ten counts were recorded for this clonotype. This chain connects TRBV11-2 to TRBJ2-1; TRBD2 agrees at 16 bases. CDR3 length: 18 amino acids. CDR1 SGHAT and CDR2 FQNNGV come from the germline V gene. V lost 1 base, J lost 7 bases, and 7 bases stayed unmatched. CDR3 region: CASSLAGTSGRASNEQFF. CDR3 DNA sequence: TGTGCCAGCAGCTTAGCCGGGACTAGCGGGAGGGCCTCGAATGAGCAGTTCTTC. Combining the CDR3 with reference TRBV11-2 and TRBJ2-1 gives the whole variable domain EAGVAQSPRYKIIEKRQSVAFWCNPISGHATLYWYQQILGQGPKLLIQFQNNGVVDDSQLPKDRFSAERLKGVDSTLKIQPAKLEDSAVYLCASSLAGTSGRASNEQFFGPGTRLTVL.

This clonotype was observed at least ten times. The DNA of the CDR3 is TGCAGTGCTAGGCCCTCGGGGAACCAAGAGACCCAGTACTTC. Protein sequence: CSARPSGNQETQYF. The chain uses TRBV20-1 and TRBJ2-5; a weak D match, TRBD2 (5 bases). There are 14 residues in the CDR3. Germline V gene sequence: CDR1 DFQATT, CDR2 SNEGSKA (reference sequence). The V end was cut by 3 bases, the J end by 0 bases, with 11 bases between.

This clonotype was observed at least ten times. J is TRBJ1-2 and V is TRBV5-1, with 8 bases lining up with TRBD1. With 0 bases clipped from V and 5 bases from J, the junction kept 3 bases outside the gene matches. Germline V lookup: CDR1 SGHRS, CDR2 YFSETQ. The length of the CDR3 is 14 residues. This CDR3 reads CASSLDRGSYGYTF. As DNA, the CDR3 is TGCGCCAGCAGCTTGGACAGGGGGAGTTATGGCTACACCTTC.

The rearrangement links TRBV29-1 to TRBJ2-7; D might be TRBD1 (5 bases). Looked up from germline, CDR1 is SQVTM and CDR2 is ANQGSEA. Trimming left V 4 bases short and J 6 bases short, with 16 bases between. The CDR3 extends over 13 amino acids. The CDR3 region is CSVAATTAGEQYF. The CDR3 DNA is TGCAGCGTTGCCGCGACGACAGCCGGCGAGCAGTACTTC.

The V call is TRBV2, the J call TRBJ2-5, with 10 bases identical to TRBD1. J lost 3 bases, V lost 4 bases, and 2 bases had no gene match. Germline V CDR1 and CDR2: SNHLY, FYNNEI. CDR3 length: 14 amino acids. The CDR3 DNA reads TGTGCCAGCAGTGGGACAGGGGGGAAAGAGACCCAGTACTTC. This gives the protein CASSGTGGKETQYF.

This clonotype was counted only a few times. The chain uses TRBV24-1 and TRBJ2-1; unclear D gene. V was pared by 3 bases and J by 7 bases, with 18 bases between. This CDR3 has 16 amino acids. Germline V gene data show CDR1 as KGHDR and CDR2 as SFDVKD. CDR3 loop: CATSDQGPNLGNEQFF. As DNA, the CDR3 is TGTGCCACCAGTGATCAAGGGCCCAACTTAGGGAATGAGCAGTTCTTC.

Turning to this clonotype: A much larger clonotype is one base distant, so this may be a read error. This sequence joins TRBV20-1 and TRBJ2-1, with TRBD2 matching 7 bases. The V gene's germline CDR1 is DFQATT and CDR2 SNEGSKA (reference sequence). The CDR3 consists of 14 residues. The CDR3 coding sequence is TGCAGCGCTGTGAGGGGAGGGACCTACAATGAGCAGTTCTTC. It specifies CSAVRGGTYNEQFF.

This clonotype was seen a single time. The chain links TRBV12-3 or TRBV12-4 to TRBJ1-2; 9 bases align to TRBD1. The CDR3 is 16 residues long. Trimming removed 7 bases from V and 4 bases from J; junction bases left unmatched: 13. DNA of the CDR3: TGTGCCAGCACCCTCCGGGACAGGGTCTTTGGCTATGGCTACACCTTC. It yields the protein CASTLRDRVFGYGYTF.

The J gene is TRBJ1-5, the V gene TRBV15; D is perhaps TRBD1 (5 bases). Germline V lookup: CDR1 LNHNV, CDR2 YYDKDF (reference sequence). The V and J ends lost 8 bases and 0 bases respectively, with 8 bases between them. This CDR3 is built from 13 residues. The DNA of the CDR3 is TGTGCCACCGGGGCAGATAGCAATCAGCCCCAGCATTTT. This translates into CATGADSNQPQHF.

This clonotype has more than one count but fewer than ten. A much larger clone is a single base away; this may be a read error. The chain couples TRBV12-3 or TRBV12-4 to TRBJ2-3, with 16 positions matching TRBD2. This CDR3 is built from 17 residues. The V segment lost 4 bases and the J segment 8 bases; nucleotides outside the gene matches: 9. The DNA for the CDR3 is TGTGCCAGCAGTTCTGGGACTAGCGGGAGGGTTGGAGGTACGCAGTATTTT. Encoded protein: CASSSGTSGRVGGTQYF.

This clonotype was observed many times. J is TRBJ2-3 and V is TRBV29-1; TRBD2 aligns across 11 bases. The CDR3 is 15 amino acids. Trimming took 7 bases from V and 4 from J; bases not matched to a gene: 10. The germline V gene has CDR1 SQVTM and CDR2 ANQGSEA. The CDR3 DNA is TGCAGCGCCGCCGCTAGCGGGAGGAGGCCAGATACGCAGTATTTT. Translating it yields CSAAASGRRPDTQYF.

Concerning this clonotype itself: One base away lies a much larger clone, so this may be a sequencing read error. The chain joins TRBV20-1 to TRBJ2-7; D is ambiguous. The CDR3 has 11 amino acids. Germline V lookup: CDR1 DFQATT, CDR2 SNEGSKA (reference sequence). The CDR3, as DNA: TGCAGTGCTAGGACCTTCTACGAGCGGTACTTC. Its protein product is CSARTFYERYF.

In its sample, this clonotype was seen many times. The rearrangement links TRBV10-3 to TRBJ2-7; TRBD2 matches 13 bases. V shed 10 bases and J 2 bases; nucleotides not matched to a gene: 8. The germline gives CDR1 ENHRY, CDR2 SYGVKD. This CDR3 is built from 15 residues. In DNA form, the CDR3 reads TGTGCCACTACTAGCGGGAGGGCGGGGACCTACGAGCAGTACTTC. Protein: CATTSGRAGTYEQYF.

The chain carries TRBV6-1 and TRBJ2-7; D might be TRBD1 or TRBD2, each matching 6 bases. V lost 7 bases and J 6 bases, leaving 19 bases between the germline ends. Germline V CDR1 and CDR2: MNHNS, SASEGT. CDR3 length equals 14 residues. CDR3 nucleotides: TGTGCCAGCACCCCGTCTGGGGGGCAGGGCGAGCAGTACTTC. Its protein is CASTPSGGQGEQYF.

The V call is TRBV9, the J call TRBJ2-7; the D gene is possibly TRBD2 (5 bases). The V gene lost 5 bases and the J gene lost 7 bases, with 19 bases spanning the gap. The V gene's germline CDR1 is SGDLS and CDR2 YYNGEE. This CDR3 region has 14 residues. The CDR3 bases are TGTGCCAGCAGGCCGGCGGCCAGCCGAGGGGAGCAGTACTTC. Protein sequence: CASRPAASRGEQYF.

V is TRBV6-4 and J is TRBJ2-1; 9 bases are a match to TRBD2. V lost 0 bases, J lost 7 bases, and 7 bases stayed unmatched. Germline lookup yields CDR1 MRHNA and CDR2 SNTAGT. This CDR3 contains 16 residues. In DNA, the CDR3 is TGTGCCAGCAGTGACTCCGGGACTAGCAGGAGGAATGAGCAGTTCTTC. Amino acids: CASSDSGTSRRNEQFF.